This TCR beta chain was sequenced in a study of neoadjuvant anti-PD-1 for oral cavity cancer. Study-level information: Nivolumab at 3 mg/kg was mostly given biweekly, three to four doses, pre-surgery.

This sample's time point: after neoadjuvant nivolumab, at surgical resection. The table lists this clone with a few counts. The data were produced by immunoSEQ multiplex PCR, yet TCRdb's version contains in-frame clones alone and is incomplete. The sample has some 8,700 clones; around 72% are singletons. Unmatched junction bases numbered 11, after V lost 3 bases and J lost 4 bases. In germline, CDR1 is MGHRA, CDR2 YSYEKL. The CDR3 is 17 amino acids. The receptor was derived from a person aged 40-85 years with oral cavity squamous cell carcinoma. Here the sequenced sample was PBMCs, taken after nivolumab (anti-PD-1) treatment. V gene TRBV4-1 combines with J gene TRBJ2-3; 9 bases fit TRBD2. As DNA, the CDR3 is TGCGCCAGCAGCCATCGTTCCGCGGGAGGGCGGTCAGATACGCAGTATTTT. It specifies CASSHRSAGGRSDTQYF.